The rows below give T cell receptor beta chains drawn from one sample of a study of CD8+CD57+ T cells in acquired aplastic anemia. TCRdb recomputed calls from the reads with MiXCR, one row per CDR3 protein. This repertoire shows over 150,000 distinct CDR3 sequences, just under 45% found once; its top ten account for 0.8% to 1.1%. What was sequenced was sorted CD4+, CD8+, or CD8+CD57+ T cells (not recorded which) from PBMCs. The receptor set was obtained from a human donor in good health. Both conserved end residues are part of each CDR3. Fields, in order: CDR3 protein, CDR3 DNA, J gene, V gene, clone size, D gene. A D gene is named only where the DNA matches it firmly. The size entry is marked missing in some rows and otherwise reads once, few, many or a size class.

CASSLQGGLAGAGDTQYF TGCGCCAGCAGCTTGCAGGGCGGGCTAGCGGGAGCCGGAGATACGCAGTATTTT TRBJ2-3 TRBV5-1 many TRBD2
CASGLVQGQHNQPQHF TGTGCTAGTGGTTTGGTTCAGGGACAGCACAATCAGCCCCAGCATTTT TRBJ1-5 TRBV12-5 many TRBD1
CASSDPGTGGFGYTF TGTGCCAGCAGCGATCCCGGGACAGGGGGTTTTGGCTACACCTTC TRBJ1-2 TRBV27 few TRBD1
CASCPRETQYF TGTGCCAGCTGTCCGAGGGAGACCCAGTACTTC TRBJ2-5 TRBV2 many NA
CASSLAGRGISETQYF TGTGCCAGCAGCTTGGCGGGCAGGGGAATATCGGAGACCCAGTACTTC TRBJ2-5 TRBV5-5 many NA
CASSIEEGSGRETQYF TGTGCCAGTAGTATAGAAGAGGGCTCCGGTCGAGAGACCCAGTACTTC TRBJ2-5 TRBV19 once NA
CASSPPLYNEQFF TGTGCCAGCAGCCCCCCTCTCTACAATGAGCAGTTCTTC TRBJ2-1 TRBV7-9 NA NA
CASTLGQGENSPLHF TGTGCCAGCACTTTGGGACAGGGAGAAAATTCACCCCTCCACTTT TRBJ1-6 TRBV2 NA TRBD1
CAISSPAREAFF TGTGCCATCAGTTCCCCGGCTCGGGAAGCTTTCTTT TRBJ1-1 TRBV10-3 NA NA
CASAARGPTYNEQFF TGTGCTAGTGCAGCAAGGGGCCCTACCTACAATGAGCAGTTCTTC TRBJ2-1 TRBV12-5 NA NA
CASSLGTQGFGTEAFF TGTGCCAGCAGCTTAGGTACTCAAGGTTTCGGCACTGAAGCTTTCTTT TRBJ1-1 TRBV7-6 many NA
CSAAQGYSYNEQFF TGCAGTGCCGCGCAGGGGTACTCCTACAATGAGCAGTTCTTC TRBJ2-1 TRBV20-1 once NA
CASTLGSGTPSNYGYTF TGCGCCAGCACCCTGGGATCTGGCACCCCTTCTAACTATGGCTACACCTTC TRBJ1-2 TRBV5-1 many NA
CASRWGLGNQPQHF TGTGCCAGCAGATGGGGTTTGGGCAATCAGCCCCAGCATTTT TRBJ1-5 TRBV28 few NA
CASRSSGQYNQPQHF TGTGCCAGCAGAAGCTCGGGACAGTATAATCAGCCCCAGCATTTT TRBJ1-5 TRBV5-5 many TRBD1
CASSLGLHTDTQYF TGCGCCAGCAGCCTGGGACTCCACACAGATACGCAGTATTTT TRBJ2-3 TRBV4-1 many NA
CASSRYPYNEQFF TGCGCCAGCAGCCGATACCCTTACAATGAGCAGTTCTTC TRBJ2-1 TRBV5-1 NA NA
CASSGTGDPRYF TGTGCCAGCAGTGGGACAGGGGATCCCCGGTACTTC TRBJ2-5 TRBV2 NA TRBD1
CASSYDGGQGHYGYTF TGTGCCAGCAGTTACGATGGGGGGCAGGGCCACTATGGCTACACCTTC TRBJ1-2 TRBV6-2/TRBV6-3 NA NA
CASSESKFTEAFF TGCGCCAGCAGTGAGTCGAAATTCACTGAAGCTTTCTTT TRBJ1-1 TRBV10-1 few NA
CAITKTGLAGAGELFF TGTGCCATCACGAAGACGGGACTAGCAGGCGCCGGGGAGCTGTTTTTT TRBJ2-2 TRBV10-3 NA TRBD2
CSAGGDRARLEGYTF TGCAGTGCTGGTGGGGACAGGGCTAGATTGGAAGGCTACACCTTC TRBJ1-2 TRBV20-1 NA TRBD1
CASSEGDYTDTQYF TGTGCCAGCAGTGAGGGGGATTACACAGATACGCAGTATTTT TRBJ2-3 TRBV2 few NA
CASRLSGENTEAFF TGTGCCAGCAGACTGAGCGGGGAGAACACTGAAGCTTTCTTT TRBJ1-1 TRBV5-6 few NA
CSVEDRASGITEQYF TGCAGCGTTGAAGATCGGGCTAGCGGTATAACCGAGCAGTACTTC TRBJ2-7 TRBV29-1 few TRBD2
CASSFDSPSYEQYF TGTGCCAGCAGCTTCGACAGTCCCTCCTACGAGCAGTACTTC TRBJ2-7 TRBV7-8 NA NA
CSASSPSTGTGTTEAFF TGCAGTGCTAGTTCCCCCTCAACCGGGACAGGGACCACTGAAGCTTTCTTT TRBJ1-1 TRBV20-1 NA TRBD1